The clone carrying this T cell receptor beta chain has more than one count but fewer than ten. Its antigen is unidentified. This sample is drawn from a study of T cell responses to AZD1222 COVID-19 vaccine. Overall study results and limits: Repertoire sampling happened only post peak T cell response. A mostly white British donor set with more females was recruited, and clonal diversity was possibly underestimated.

Only in-frame clones appear in the TCRdb table, and some are missing; sequencing was by immunoSEQ multiplex PCR. The data hold 100,000 to 130,000 clones, with roughly nine tenths observed a single time. The receptor was isolated from an adult in good health. The sequencing used peripheral blood, collected on day 0 of MenACWY control vaccination.

In nucleotides, the CDR3 is TGTGCCAGCAGAGCAGGGGGCGGAGGGACAGATACGCAGTATTTT. Residues: CASRAGGGGTDTQYF. This sequence joins TRBV6-6 and TRBJ2-3, with 8 bases identical to TRBD1. Trimming removed 6 bases from V and 3 bases from J; junction bases left unmatched: 8. Per germline, CDR1 MNHNY and CDR2 SVGAGI (reference sequence). The CDR3 loop spans 15 amino acids.